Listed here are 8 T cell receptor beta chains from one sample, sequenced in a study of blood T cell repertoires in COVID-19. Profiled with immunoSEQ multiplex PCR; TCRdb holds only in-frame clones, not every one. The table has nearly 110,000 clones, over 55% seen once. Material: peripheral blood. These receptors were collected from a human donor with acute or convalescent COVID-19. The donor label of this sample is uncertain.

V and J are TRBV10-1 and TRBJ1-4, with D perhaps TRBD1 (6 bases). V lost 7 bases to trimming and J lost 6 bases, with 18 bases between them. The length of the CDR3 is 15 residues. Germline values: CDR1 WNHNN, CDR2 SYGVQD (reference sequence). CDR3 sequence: CASTRGGAGDEKLFF. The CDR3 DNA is TGCGCCAGCACCCGAGGGGGGGCAGGGGATGAAAAACTGTTTTTT.

The DNA of the CDR3 is TGCGCCAGCAGCTGGAACGAGGGTAGGGATTCACCCCTCCACTTT. It translates to CASSWNEGRDSPLHF. The chain links TRBV5-1 to TRBJ1-6; D is undetermined. The CDR3 sequence is 15 residues long. CDR1 is SGHRS and CDR2 is YFSETQ in the germline V gene. The V end was cut by 3 bases, the J end by 8 bases, with 15 bases between.

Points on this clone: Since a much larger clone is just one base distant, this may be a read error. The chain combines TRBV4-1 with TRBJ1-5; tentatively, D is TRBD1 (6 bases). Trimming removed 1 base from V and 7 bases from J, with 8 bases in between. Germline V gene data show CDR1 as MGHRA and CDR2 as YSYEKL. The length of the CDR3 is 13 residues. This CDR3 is CASSQAGEQPQHF. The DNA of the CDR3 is TGCGCCAGCAGCCAAGCAGGGGAGCAGCCCCAGCATTTT.

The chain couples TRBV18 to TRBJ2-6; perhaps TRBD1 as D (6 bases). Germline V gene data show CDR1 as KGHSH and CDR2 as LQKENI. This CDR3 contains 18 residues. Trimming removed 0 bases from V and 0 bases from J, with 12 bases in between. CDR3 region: CASSPPGRGSSGANVLTF. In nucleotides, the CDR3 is TGTGCCAGCTCACCACCAGGCAGGGGAAGCTCTGGGGCCAACGTCCTGACTTTC. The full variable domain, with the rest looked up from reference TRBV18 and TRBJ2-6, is NAGVMQNPRHLVRRRGQEARLRCSPMKGHSHVYWYRQLPEEGLKFMVYLQKENIIDESGMPKERFSAEFPKEGPSILRIQQVVRGDSAAYFCASSPPGRGSSGANVLTFGAGSRLTVL.

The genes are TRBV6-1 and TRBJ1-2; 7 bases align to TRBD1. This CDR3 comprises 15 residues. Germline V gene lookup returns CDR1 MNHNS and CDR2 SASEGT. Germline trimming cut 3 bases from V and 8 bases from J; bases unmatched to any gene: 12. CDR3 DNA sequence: TGTGCCAGCAGTGAGTTGACAGGGCCAAATTTCGGCTACACCTTC. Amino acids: CASSELTGPNFGYTF.

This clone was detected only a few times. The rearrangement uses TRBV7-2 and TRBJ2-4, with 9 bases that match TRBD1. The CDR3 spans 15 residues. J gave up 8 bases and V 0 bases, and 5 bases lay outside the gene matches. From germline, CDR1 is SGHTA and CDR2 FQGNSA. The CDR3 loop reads CASSLAQGASYIQYF. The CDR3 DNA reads TGTGCCAGCAGCTTAGCACAGGGGGCGTCGTACATTCAGTACTTC.

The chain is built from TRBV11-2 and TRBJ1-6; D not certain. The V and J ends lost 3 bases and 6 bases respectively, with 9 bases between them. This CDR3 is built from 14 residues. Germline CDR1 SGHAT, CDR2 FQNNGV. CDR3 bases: TGTGCCAGCAGCTTGGCAGGATTTAATTCACCCCTCCACTTT. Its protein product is CASSLAGFNSPLHF.

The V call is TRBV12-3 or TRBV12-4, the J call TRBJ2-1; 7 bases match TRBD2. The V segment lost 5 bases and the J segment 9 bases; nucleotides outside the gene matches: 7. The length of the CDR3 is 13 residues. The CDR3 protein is CASSTIAGGEQFF. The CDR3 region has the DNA TGTGCCAGCAGTACAATAGCGGGCGGTGAGCAGTTCTTC.